Below, 14 T cell receptor beta chains from the same sample are listed, as sequenced in a study of blood T cell repertoires in COVID-19. Repertoires were generated with immunoSEQ multiplex PCR, while TCRdb's copy carries only in-frame clones and drops some. This repertoire shows around 160,000 clones, around 84% found once; its top ten account for roughly two fifths. Material for sequencing was peripheral blood. The receptors originated from a human donor in a cohort sampled during active COVID-19.

The gene calls are TRBV5-1 and TRBJ1-1; D remains ambiguous. The CDR3 is made up of 14 amino acids. Germline assignment: CDR1 SGHRS and CDR2 YFSETQ. V dropped 0 bases and J dropped 1 base, with 7 bases sitting between them. CDR3 protein: CASSLANSNTEAFF. The CDR3 bases are TGCGCCAGCAGCTTGGCCAACTCGAACACTGAAGCTTTCTTT.

The chain couples TRBV7-2 to TRBJ2-7; D unresolved. Germline CDR1 and CDR2: SGHTA and FQGNSA. V lost 1 base to trimming and J lost 6 bases, with 4 bases between them. The CDR3 is 11 residues long. The CDR3 DNA sequence: TGTGCCAGCAGCTTAGACTCCGAGCAGTACTTC. It translates to CASSLDSEQYF. Supplemented by reference TRBV7-2 and TRBJ2-7, the full variable domain reads GAGVSQSPSNKVTEKGKDVELRCDPISGHTALYWYRQSLGQGLEFLIYFQGNSAPDKSGLPSDRFSAERTGGSVSTLTIQRTQQEDSAVYLCASSLDSEQYFGPGTRLTVT.

CDR3 in amino acids: CASSLKHSNQPQHF. CDR3 DNA: TGTGCCAGTAGTCTGAAACATAGCAATCAGCCCCAGCATTTT. This chain connects TRBV19 to TRBJ1-5; D is undetermined. The CDR3 has 14 residues. Germline loops: CDR1 LNHDA, CDR2 SQIVND (reference sequence). V dropped 5 bases and J dropped 0 bases, with 8 bases sitting between them.

V gene TRBV5-1 combines with J gene TRBJ2-1; 7 bases agree with TRBD2. V was clipped by 0 bases and J by 8 bases; unmatched bases: 8. Germline V gene data show CDR1 as SGHRS and CDR2 as YFSETQ. This CDR3 region has 15 residues. The CDR3, as DNA: TGCGCCAGCAGCTTGGTTAGCGGGCCCGGCTATGAGCAGTTCTTC. This codes for CASSLVSGPGYEQFF.

This clone appeared a few times. The CDR3: CASRRTGASSYEQYF. CDR3 DNA sequence: TGTGCCAGCAGAAGAACAGGGGCCAGCTCCTACGAGCAGTACTTC. This chain links TRBV6-5 with TRBJ2-7, with 7 bases fitting TRBD1. The CDR3 extends over 15 amino acids. Germline values: CDR1 MNHEY, CDR2 SVGAGI. The V segment lost 6 bases and the J segment 0 bases; nucleotides outside the gene matches: 8.

The chain uses TRBV9 and TRBJ1-4, with a possible D match to TRBD1 (6 bases). The germline V gene encodes CDR1 SGDLS and CDR2 YYNGEE. The CDR3 sequence is 15 residues long. Trimming took 3 bases from V and 4 from J, leaving 13 bases between them. The CDR3 nucleotides read TGTGCCAGCAGCGCAACACAGGGCCATAATGAAAAACTGTTTTTT. As protein: CASSATQGHNEKLFF. Together with reference TRBV9 and TRBJ1-4, the CDR3 gives the full variable domain: DSGVTQTPKHLITATGQRVTLRCSPRSGDLSVYWYQQSLDQGLQFLIQYYNGEERAKGNILERFSAQQFPDLHSELNLSSLELGDSALYFCASSATQGHNEKLFFGSGTQLSVL.

V and J are TRBV5-1 and TRBJ2-1; no firm D call. The germline V and J ends were trimmed by 1 base and 2 bases, with 16 bases remaining between them. The CDR3 is 17 amino acids. CDR1 and CDR2 (germline): SGHRS, YFSETQ. CDR3 sequence reads: CASSLLFGRRTYNEQFF. CDR3 sequence (DNA): TGCGCCAGCAGCTTGCTATTTGGCAGGCGCACCTACAATGAGCAGTTCTTC. Drawing the rest from reference TRBV5-1 and TRBJ2-1, the complete variable domain is KAGVTQTPRYLIKTRGQQVTLSCSPISGHRSVSWYQQTPGQGLQFLFEYFSETQRNKGNFPGRFSGRQFSNSRSEMNVSTLELGDSALYLCASSLLFGRRTYNEQFFGPGTRLTVL.

This chain connects TRBV4-2 to TRBJ2-7; D perhaps matches TRBD1 (5 bases). Trimming stripped 0 bases from V and 6 bases from J, with 9 bases between. The CDR3 has 13 amino acids. Germline V gene data show CDR1 as LGHNA and CDR2 as YNFKEQ. This chain's CDR3 is CASSQDRVSEQYF. CDR3 bases: TGTGCCAGCAGCCAAGACAGGGTAAGCGAGCAGTACTTC.

Here the CDR3 DNA reads TGTGCCAGCAGCGTTGGCCTGGGGAGCGAGACCCAGTACTTC. It encodes CASSVGLGSETQYF. The rearrangement links TRBV9 to TRBJ2-5; TRBD2 is a possible D gene (5 bases). V lost 2 bases, J lost 5 bases, and 13 bases lay in between. The CDR3 extends over 14 amino acids. CDR1 is SGDLS, CDR2 YYNGEE, per germline.

This clone has a single count. The chain couples TRBV4-1 to TRBJ1-6, with a weak D call TRBD1 (5 bases). CDR1 is MGHRA and CDR2 is YSYEKL in the germline V gene. The V gene lost 0 bases and the J gene lost 2 bases, with 11 bases spanning the gap. The CDR3 sequence is 17 residues long. The CDR3 loop is CASSQDSGRAYNSPLHF. The CDR3 coding sequence is TGCGCCAGCAGCCAAGATAGTGGCAGGGCCTATAATTCACCCCTCCACTTT.

The gene calls are TRBV7-2 and TRBJ1-5; a possible D gene is TRBD1 (6 bases). Germline V gene lookup returns CDR1 SGHTA and CDR2 FQGNSA. This CDR3 spans 14 amino acids. Trimming cost V 2 bases and J 8 bases, with 13 bases left between them. CDR3 in DNA: TGTGCCAGCAGCTTACCGGGGGGCCAGAAGCCCCAGCATTTT. Residues: CASSLPGGQKPQHF. Full variable domain (remainder filled in from reference TRBV7-2 and TRBJ1-5): GAGVSQSPSNKVTEKGKDVELRCDPISGHTALYWYRQSLGQGLEFLIYFQGNSAPDKSGLPSDRFSAERTGGSVSTLTIQRTQQEDSAVYLCASSLPGGQKPQHFGDGTRLSIL.

This clone was found many times. The J gene is TRBJ1-2, the V gene TRBV5-4; possibly TRBD1 for D (5 bases). Trimming left V 0 bases short and J 7 bases short, with 16 bases between. The CDR3 extends over 15 amino acids. The germline gives CDR1 SGHNT, CDR2 YYREEE (reference sequence). CDR3 loop: CASSLAGGSKGGYTF. CDR3 nucleotide sequence: TGTGCCAGCAGCTTGGCCGGGGGGAGTAAGGGTGGCTACACCTTC.

The V call is TRBV19, the J call TRBJ1-1; no clear D gene. Germline CDR1 LNHDA, CDR2 SQIVND (reference sequence). This CDR3 contains 13 residues. V dropped 3 bases and J dropped 6 bases, with 11 bases sitting between them. The CDR3 DNA is TGTGCCAGTAGTATTCCCCCAACGGCTGAAGCTTTCTTT. It translates to CASSIPPTAEAFF.

The rearrangement uses TRBV11-3 and TRBJ2-5; D is possibly TRBD2 (7 bases). Germline V gives CDR1 SGHNT, CDR2 YENEEA. CDR3 length: 16 residues. V lost 5 bases to trimming and J lost 5 bases, with 21 bases between them. CDR3 DNA: TGTGCCAGCAGCCCCGAGGCGGGGGCATGGGGTGAGACCCAGTACTTC. Protein product: CASSPEAGAWGETQYF.